This entry concerns a single T cell receptor beta chain. Its recognized antigen is unknown. No base-level quality is on record; no much larger clone is a single base apart. The sample comes from a study of molecular identifiers for immune sequencing clone quantification listed by TCRdb under 2018. About the study as a whole: For a replicate experiment, RNA from 20,000 or 100,000 naive CD8 T cells was divided into five aliquots, and four of the five aliquots were sequenced. CD8 T cells were used in a methods study to benchmark molecular-identifier clustering-based TCR repertoire sequencing (MIDCIRS) and TCR RNA copy counting. Beyond this particular receptor, the publication reports: Naive libraries contained spiked-in Jurkat TCR RNA (approximately 10 copies' worth), which is not part of the donor repertoire. Modeling estimated roughly 3 recovered TCR RNA copies per cell, compared with about 9.8 by digital PCR, which implies about 30% capture efficiency. Highly expanded clone sizes could be underestimated because identical TCR molecules may share a barcode. A single cell's worth of spiked-in Jurkat TCR RNA was reported detectable even among some 920,000 naive CD8 T cells. Without barcode sub-clustering, chimeric consensus sequences inflated TCR diversity; chimeras reached as high as 47%. In CMV-specific effector cells, clones with more than 20 RNA copies accounted for over 98% of molecules, whereas in naive cells such clones accounted for under 1%.

The library was prepared using PCR. These reads were obtained on an Illumina HiSeq 4000. Bulk TCR libraries were made following a previously described method, with the TCR primers given in Table S5. Purification of total RNA was performed with the Qiagen AllPrep DNA/RNA kit. Before analysis, reads from multiple sequencing runs of one library were combined. The authors' analysis ran thus. Reads were retained only if their TCR constant sequence matched exactly, and those retained reads were trimmed to 150 nt and grouped according to their 12-nt molecular barcodes. Within each barcode group, reads were sub-clustered at a 15% Levenshtein threshold, and quality-weighted consensus sequences were built per RNA molecule. Non-functional sequences were discarded, and so were lower-count sequences lying one edit away from another sequence. On the basis of fitting two negative binomial distributions, barcode sub-clusters with fewer than 20% of the maximum read count were discarded. TCRdb reanalyzed the raw reads on its own, using fastp at Q25 for trimming and MiXCR for clone calling, and kept in-frame beta chains. Every distinct CDR3 protein forms one entry, paired with its most common genes and DNA. None of the V and J calls come from the authors' own analysis; TCRdb made them. This sample lists approximately 500,000 distinct CDR3 sequences; over 20% were detected once. The ten largest clones capture 0.7% to 1% of the sample.

The germline V gene (reference sequence) gives CDR1 as GTSNPN and CDR2 as SVGIG. V loses 0 bases at its end and J loses 4 bases; junction bases beyond the gene matches: 6. The CDR3 goes from the cysteine to the phenylalanine over 14 residues. Only the CDR3 region is kept as DNA, spanning 42 bases read in frame from base 1. Libraries of naive CD8 T cells were built from anywhere between about 20,000 and 1,000,000 sorted cells, with 10%, 30% or 50% of the purified RNA used. Naive CD8 T cells were FACS-sorted as CD8+CD4-CCR7+CD45RA+ on a BD FACSAria II into RLT Plus buffer. To test detection sensitivity, Jurkat RNA equivalent to more than 8 TCR copies was spiked into samples of roughly 20,000-1,000,000 naive CD8 T cells. CD8 T cells were enriched using RosetteSep CD8+ T Cell Enrichment Cocktail and Ficoll-Paque, and the enriched cells then underwent ACK red cell lysis.

The sequencing input was naive CD8+ T cells from blood, with Jurkat cell RNA spiked in. In the paper's terms, the cell subset or site label means: FACS-sorted CD8+CD4-CCR7+CD45RA+ naive T cells. Rearrangement joined TRBV30 to TRBJ2-7; TRBD1 agrees with 7 junctional bases. This TCR derives from a human donor in good health. Some libraries in this study had Jurkat cell RNA spiked in. The nucleotide sequence is given as TGTGCCTGGAGTGTCGGGACAGCGGATTACGAGCAGTACTTC. This codes for CAWSVGTADYEQYF.